Listed here are 15 T cell receptor beta chains from one sample, sequenced in a study of blood T cell repertoires in COVID-19. The data were produced by immunoSEQ multiplex PCR, yet TCRdb's version contains in-frame clones alone and is incomplete. Of tens of thousands of clones detected, roughly 90% appear once; the ten largest clones hold 4.3%. Sequenced input: peripheral blood. Receptors were obtained from a woman older than 75 with active or convalescent COVID-19.

The V gene is TRBV27, the J gene TRBJ1-5; 8 bases align to TRBD1. Trimming removed 6 bases from V and 3 bases from J; junction bases left unmatched: 10. Per germline, CDR1 MNHEY and CDR2 SMNVEV (reference sequence). CDR3 length: 16 residues. The CDR3 sequence is CASSPTGGPYNQPQHF. The DNA of the CDR3 is TGTGCCAGCAGCCCAACAGGGGGGCCTTACAATCAGCCCCAGCATTTT.

The chain's CDR3 is CSVNIQGNTGELFF. The CDR3 DNA reads TGCAGCGTAAATATACAGGGAAACACCGGGGAGCTGTTTTTT. This rearrangement joins TRBV29-1 to TRBJ2-2, with D possibly matching TRBD1 (6 bases). Trimming removed 6 bases from V and 2 bases from J, with 13 bases in between. Germline V gene sequence: CDR1 SQVTM, CDR2 ANQGSEA. CDR3 length: 14 residues.

The gene calls are TRBV6-2 or TRBV6-3 and TRBJ2-2; maybe TRBD2 (6 bases). CDR1 and CDR2 (germline): MNHEY, SVGEGT. Trimming stripped 7 bases from V and 4 bases from J, with 13 bases between. This CDR3 contains 14 residues. The CDR3 region has the DNA TGTGCCAGCATCCCTAGCGAGTCCACCGGGGAGCTGTTTTTT. Its translation is CASIPSESTGELFF.

The chain couples TRBV2 to TRBJ2-5; 12 nucleotides line up with TRBD2. Trimming took 6 bases from V and 6 from J; bases not matched to a gene: 5. The CDR3 length is 14 residues. Germline-derived CDR1 and CDR2 are SNHLY and FYNNEI. The CDR3 bases are TGTGCCAGCAGCCCGACTAGCGGGAGACAGACCCAGTACTTC. Translated: CASSPTSGRQTQYF.

The chain links TRBV28 to TRBJ1-2; TRBD1 matches at 7 bases. The germline V gene encodes CDR1 MDHEN and CDR2 SYDVKM. The V gene end was trimmed by 6 bases and the J gene end by 5 bases; junction bases not matched to a gene: 9. CDR3 length: 14 amino acids. CDR3 amino acids: CASSVPGQRYGYTF. DNA of the CDR3: TGTGCCAGCAGCGTCCCGGGACAGAGATATGGCTACACCTTC.

The rearrangement links TRBV10-3 to TRBJ2-7; 8 nucleotides line up with TRBD1. V was clipped by 3 bases and J by 2 bases; unmatched bases: 6. The germline CDR1 and CDR2 sequences are ENHRY and SYGVKD. This CDR3 has 15 amino acids. The CDR3 DNA reads as TGTGCCATCAGTGATGGGACAGGAGGAACCTACGAGCAGTACTTC. Translating it yields CAISDGTGGTYEQYF.

This rearrangement joins TRBV5-1 to TRBJ2-2, with 8 nucleotides matching TRBD1. The germline V gene has CDR1 SGHRS and CDR2 YFSETQ. Unmatched junction bases numbered 3, after V lost 3 bases and J lost 2 bases. This CDR3 has 15 residues. DNA of the CDR3: TGCGCCAGCAGCTCGGGACAGGCTAACACCGGGGAGCTGTTTTTT. It specifies CASSSGQANTGELFF.

The V gene is TRBV14, the J gene TRBJ2-1; 7 bases agree with TRBD1. After removal of 2 bases from V and 5 bases from J, the junction contained 6 bases not matched to a gene. The germline gives CDR1 SGHDN, CDR2 FVKESK. The CDR3 runs to 15 residues. DNA for the CDR3: TGTGCCAGCAGCCAACGACAGGGACCGAACAATGAGCAGTTCTTC. Translating it yields CASSQRQGPNNEQFF.

The CDR3 sequence is CATRDRGLNTEAFF. Here the CDR3 DNA reads TGTGCCACGAGGGACAGGGGACTGAACACTGAAGCTTTCTTT. The rearrangement uses TRBV10-3 and TRBJ1-1; 10 nucleotides line up with TRBD1. V lost 10 bases to trimming and J lost 0 bases; unmatched junction nucleotides: 5. The CDR3 extends over 14 amino acids. Germline V gene data show CDR1 as ENHRY and CDR2 as SYGVKD.

The chain combines TRBV4-1 with TRBJ2-1, with 7 bases identical to TRBD1. Germline V gene lookup returns CDR1 MGHRA and CDR2 YSYEKL. This CDR3 region has 13 residues. V was pared by 1 base and J by 12 bases, with 6 bases of the junction left unmatched. This CDR3 is CASSQGQGLRQFF. CDR3 DNA sequence: TGCGCCAGCAGCCAAGGACAGGGTTTGAGGCAGTTCTTC.

V and J are TRBV28 and TRBJ2-7; 7 bases are a match to TRBD2. The V and J ends lost 5 bases and 6 bases, in that order; junction bases with no gene match: 7. The germline CDR1 and CDR2 sequences are MDHEN and SYDVKM. CDR3 size: 13 residues. The CDR3 loop reads CASSGGGFGEQYF. In nucleotides, the CDR3 is TGTGCCAGCAGTGGGGGGGGATTCGGCGAGCAGTACTTC. The whole variable domain, filled in from reference TRBV28 and TRBJ2-7, reads DVKVTQSSRYLVKRTGEKVFLECVQDMDHENMFWYRQDPGLGLRLIYFSYDVKMKEKGDIPEGYSVSREKKERFSLILESASTNQTSMYLCASSGGGFGEQYFGPGTRLTVT.

This clone turned up a few times. The rearrangement joins TRBV28 to TRBJ1-5; a possible D gene is TRBD1 (6 bases). This CDR3 region has 15 residues. Germline CDR1 reads MDHEN; CDR2 reads SYDVKM. The V and J ends lost 6 bases and 1 base respectively, with 13 bases between them. The CDR3 spells CASREQGGSNQPQHF. CDR3 coding DNA: TGTGCCAGCAGGGAACAGGGCGGGAGCAATCAGCCCCAGCATTTT.

The chain joins TRBV5-6 to TRBJ2-7; D perhaps matches TRBD2 (6 bases). The germline CDR1 and CDR2 sequences are SGHDT and YYEEEE. This CDR3 contains 13 residues. V lost 4 bases to trimming and J lost 5 bases, with 13 bases between them. The CDR3 DNA is TGTGCCAGCAGCCGTTGGGGGGTAAACGAGCAGTACTTC. It is translated as CASSRWGVNEQYF. Using reference TRBV5-6 and TRBJ2-7 for the parts outside the CDR3, the full variable domain is DAGVTQSPTHLIKTRGQQVTLRCSPKSGHDTVSWYQQALGQGPQFIFQYYEEEERQRGNFPDRFSGHQFPNYSSELNVNALLLGDSALYLCASSRWGVNEQYFGPGTRLTVT.

This chain links TRBV5-1 with TRBJ2-7, with a weak D call TRBD1 (5 bases). Trimming removed 0 bases from V and 6 bases from J, with 16 bases in between. Germline loops: CDR1 SGHRS, CDR2 YFSETQ. The CDR3 covers 15 residues. CDR3 nucleotides: TGCGCCAGCAGCTTGGGGAGCCAGGGCTCTGGCGAGCAGTACTTC. Translation: CASSLGSQGSGEQYF.

The chain employs TRBV19 and TRBJ1-6, with D unclear. The CDR3 loop spans 17 amino acids. V was shortened by 3 bases and J by 9 bases, with 21 bases between the two germline ends. CDR1 and CDR2 from the germline V gene are LNHDA and SQIVND (reference sequence). The chain's CDR3 is CASSMMGTISRVSPLHF. The CDR3 DNA follows: TGTGCCAGTAGTATGATGGGCACCATCTCGAGGGTTTCACCCCTCCACTTT.